This T cell receptor (beta chain) stems from a study of cytomegalovirus exposure and HLA in healthy donors listed by TCRdb under 2017. Describing the broader study: According to an earlier analysis of 550 to 700 of the donors, 200 million or so T cells yielded approximately 120 million unique TCR beta sequences and about 300 Gb of sequence data. Four or five DR-DQ haplotypes were handled as single units for association and clustering because linkage in the cohort was strong. To predict cytomegalovirus infection status, the study combined high-throughput TCR immunosequencing, statistical association of individual TCRs with disease status, and machine learning. Genome-wide SNP genotypes for about 65% of the 666 donors were used in a later genetic analysis, which treated that subset as a discovery cohort. Besides the first cohort of 666 subjects, a separate validation cohort made up of roughly 120 different subjects was used. On average, roughly 240,000 unique TCR beta nucleotide sequences were sequenced per donor among some 420 genotyped donors of the cohort, with 15% to 20% of those sequences being non-productive. The study was designed to test whether signatures of past pathogen exposure could be identified by cataloging public T cell receptors. In an earlier analysis of several hundred of the donors, high-throughput TCR beta sequencing was used to judge whether each TCR beta V gene segment behaved as functional or pseudogenic. Of the 398 genotyped donors, approximately 82% fell in the genetic ancestry cluster associated with self-reported Caucasian donors. An early release that covered about 600 HLA-typed donors contained approximately 320 gigabases of sequencing data and roughly 84 million unique TCR sequences. The number of donors typed differed by locus, with roughly 629-640 for A, B, C, DRB1 and DQB1, more than 500 for DQA1, 606 for DPA1, and roughly 450 for DPB1. All discovery cohort repertoires had been generated on a single sequencing platform. Rather than using new phenotypic data, the later analysis identified candidate immune exposures from TCR beta sequences and from how often those sequences occurred across donors. Using immunosequencing, the study profiled T cell repertoires from about 610 subjects and related those repertoires to cytomegalovirus serostatus. Donor age, sex, ethnicity and CMV serostatus were compiled alongside the repertoire data. A later analysis re-analyzed previously published TCR beta repertoires from roughly 690 donors and added high-resolution HLA genotyping to study TCR occurrence patterns. Both class I and class II loci were covered by HLA typing, at four-digit resolution. The study at large found these results: While some public TCRs were present in many individuals, most TCR sequences turned up only very rarely across donors. Presence/absence analyses assumed roughly uniform sequencing depth across donors, an assumption that may not hold. Only TCR beta chains were sequenced in this cohort, and the absence of alpha or paired-chain data limited detectable features. The 87-base-pair reads could not distinguish some IMGT-functional V segments, including TRBV6-2 and TRBV6-3, so those segments were excluded. According to a later genetic analysis, donors in an Asian-associated ancestry cluster had fewer N-insertions in productive TCRs than the roughly 660-donor mean. Because HLA typing was unavailable for some donors at each locus, only the typed subset was used in association tests. According to a later analysis, most CMV-associated TCR beta chains appeared to be HLA-restricted, and the HLA associations seemed to be driven largely by CMV exposure. According to the authors, the approach could potentially be generalized to other disease states and immunological phenotypes. Assigning TCR associations to individual alleles was difficult when HLA alleles, especially DR and DQ, strongly co-occurred. A cluster of highly shared sequence variants was judged likely to be a technical artifact of the sequencing pipeline. In an earlier analysis of under 600 of the donors, most TCR beta V segments were observed in productive rearrangements about 87% or about 30% of the time, broadly matching IMGT annotations. Immune exposure information for the cohort was limited to CMV serostatus. An association between a missense DCLRE1C variant and V-gene and J-gene trimming of TCR beta chains was found in a later genetic analysis and replicated in an independent cohort. In the study, roughly 160 TCR beta chains were listed as associated with cytomegalovirus. Three of the identified cytomegalovirus-associated TCR beta chains were confirmed in vitro to be specific for cytomegalovirus antigens. A later analysis found that TCR association rates varied across HLA loci, with DRB1 alleles showing the most associated TCRs and HLA-C alleles the fewest. A later analysis associated 16,951 TCR beta sequences with specific HLA alleles at a false discovery rate of 0.05. The earlier analysis of 587 of the donors excluded fewer than 20 rarely observed V segments, including chromosome 9 orphons, because counts were too low. In a later analysis, HLA-associated TCR beta chains were found to be more clonally expanded and to have lower generation probabilities than equally common non-associated chains. In a later analysis, several top co-occurrence clusters were reported to appear linked to parvovirus B19, influenza, CMV and Epstein-Barr virus. In both the original and validation cohorts, the classifier was reported to diagnose cytomegalovirus status with high specificity and sensitivity. A further reported finding was that TCR beta sequences accurately predicted the HLA-A and HLA-B alleles for most subjects in the first cohort. Correlated functional status among segregating V segments might reflect linkage disequilibrium, but an unknown experimental factor could not be ruled out.

Worth noting for this clone: Its antigen remains unidentified. No much larger clone is present one base from it, and per-base qualities are unavailable.

Libraries came from the immunoSEQ multiplex PCR assay. The multiplex PCR relied on a mix of 60 forward primers for TCR Vbeta segments and 13 reverse primers for TCR Jbeta segments. Amplification of the CDR3 region of rearranged TCR beta genes was performed with a multiplex PCR assay on genomic DNA. The Illumina HiSeq System was used to sequence the amplified TCR beta libraries as 87-base-pair reads. The study's own analysis went as follows. A later analysis tallied around 87 million unique TCR beta chains across the 666 repertoires, and about 12 million of those chains were shared by two or more donors. Raw reads were error-corrected and collapsed into unique sequences by a nearest-neighbor algorithm in which closely related sequences were merged to remove PCR and sequencing errors. CDR3 sequences were aligned to IMGT reference sequences to assign V, D and J gene segments. For a sequence to be retained, a match of at least six nucleotides was required to both a V gene segment and a J gene segment. A rearrangement counted as productive if the CDR3 had no stop codons and remained in frame with V and J, and every other rearrangement counted as non-productive. CDR3 was defined by IMGT convention, running from the second conserved V-encoded cysteine to the conserved J-encoded phenylalanine. Sequences without an unambiguous match to a single V gene segment were excluded from the earlier analysis of several hundred of the donors. An earlier analysis of about 600 of the donors called V segments functional above 56.7% productive rearrangements and segregating when the between-donor standard deviation exceeded 5%. A statistical classification framework was built to diagnose cytomegalovirus status from the catalog of TCR beta chain sequences. In a later analysis, TCR nucleotide sequences were compared against IMGT/GENE-DB human TR gene sequences so that V and J genes could be assigned. Using the TCRdist pipeline, a later analysis assigned CDR3 sequences along with most-parsimonious VDJ recombination scenarios. In a later analysis, each TCR beta chain was defined by its CDR3 amino acid sequence together with its V-gene family, and reads without a unique V-gene family were excluded. As a way to deal with suspected cross-contamination and a sequencing artifact, a later analysis dropped hundreds of nucleotide sequences that were highly shared and had low generation probability. For each public chain, a later analysis derived a clonal expansion index from normalized ranks of inferred template counts within each repertoire. A later analysis computed generation probabilities with a VDJ recombination model fitted to out-of-frame rearrangements, and checked the results against IGoR. In a later analysis, TCR-TCR, TCR-HLA and TCR-CMV co-occurrence was scored with hypergeometric tests, and a repertoire-size bias correction was applied to TCR pairs. To estimate false discovery rates, a later analysis permuted the HLA or CMV assignments 20 times. In a later analysis, co-occurring TCRs were grouped with DBSCAN, and TCRdist sequence similarity was added when clustering was performed within HLA-allele-positive subsets. For co-occurrence clustering, repertoires with fewer than 30,000 or more than 120,000 public chains were excluded, along with several repertoires with anomalous nucleotide sharing. This is the immuneACCESS table as TCRdb keeps it, with only in-frame sequences that have V and J called. A part of the clones is gone; compared with another copy, unresolved V genes explain less than half, and the rest is unexplained. V and J calls plus clone size are reproduced from that table; the DNA served to infer D and trimming. Counted in this sample were roughly 160,000 clones; about 85% of them appeared once. The ten biggest clones cover 1% of the sample.

Sequences SGDLS (CDR1) and YYNGEE (CDR2) are obtained from the germline V gene. V is pruned by 3 bases and J by 2 bases, leaving 4 bases of the junction without a gene match. The CDR3 covers 15 residues, taking in both the cysteine and the phenylalanine. The entry retains the CDR3 DNA only, 45 bases that are in frame from base 1. In total, about 650 healthy bone marrow donors made up the cohort. At the time of sampling, every cohort member was nominally healthy, though immune exposures that went unrecorded were likely present. The donor was CMV seronegative and was included in the group of 352 seronegative cohort members. A peripheral blood sample was provided by each donor, and peripheral blood mononuclear cells were used for TCR beta sequencing. Genomic DNA extraction from the blood cell samples was performed with the Qiagen DNeasy Blood Extraction Kit.

Sequencing was carried out using PBMCs. The TCR comes from a boy aged 2 to 10 in good health and CMV-seronegative. Recombination connected TRBV9 to TRBJ2-3, with 9 bases aligning to TRBD2. The CDR3 here reads CASSGSGRHTDTQYF. The DNA sequence is given as TGTGCCAGCAGCGGGAGCGGGAGGCACACAGATACGCAGTATTTT.